The following is a T cell receptor (beta chain) sequence with its context. CDR1 and CDR2 from the germline V gene are LGHNT and FRNRAP. Trimming took off 3 bases at V and 1 base at J, with 7 bases between the two ends. The CDR3 is 13 residues long. PCR was performed using 60 Vbeta and 13 Jbeta primers. The assay was immunoSEQ multiplex PCR, and TCRdb's table has in-frame clones only and misses some. Counted here are approximately 180,000 clones, roughly 70% occurring once; the ten biggest clones make up 1.8%. The data originate from a study of cytomegalovirus exposure and HLA in healthy donors. The clonotype comes from a woman aged 25 to 45 in good health and CMV-seronegative. The rearrangement joins TRBV12-5 to TRBJ2-7; TRBD2 is a possible D gene (5 bases). The sample comprised PBMCs. CDR3 bases: TGTGCTAGTGGTTTCCGGGAATCCTACGAGCAGTACTTC. Translating gives CASGFRESYEQYF.